The 18 T cell receptor beta chains below all came from one sample that was sequenced in a study of T cell responses to AZD1222 COVID-19 vaccine. Data came from immunoSEQ multiplex PCR; TCRdb stores just in-frame clones and leaves some out. This sample has roughly 100,000 clones, with 85% to 90% found just once. The specimen comprised peripheral blood, sampled on day 0 of AZD1222 vaccination. These receptors were taken from an adult in good health.

This clone was counted a single time. This chain connects TRBV30 to TRBJ1-4, with 8 bases lining up with TRBD1. Trimming cost V 4 bases and J 11 bases; bases outside gene matches: 9. Per the germline V gene, CDR1 is GTSNPN and CDR2 is SVGIG (reference sequence). The CDR3 is 13 residues long. The CDR3 is CAWTRLDREKLFF. CDR3 DNA: TGTGCCTGGACCAGACTGGACAGGGAGAAACTGTTTTTT.

The J gene is TRBJ2-7, the V gene TRBV27, with 8 bases lining up with TRBD1. This CDR3 spans 12 amino acids. The germline V gene encodes CDR1 MNHEY and CDR2 SMNVEV (reference sequence). With V trimmed by 5 bases and J by 7 bases, 4 bases remained unmatched. CDR3 residues: CASSAHRGEQYF. The CDR3 DNA reads TGTGCCAGCAGTGCCCACAGGGGGGAGCAGTACTTC.

This chain links TRBV9 with TRBJ2-4, with D unclear. CDR1 and CDR2 (germline): SGDLS, YYNGEE. The CDR3 sequence is 13 residues long. The V end was cut by 3 bases, the J end by 9 bases, with 13 bases between. DNA for the CDR3: TGTGCCAGCAGCGGCTCGTCTTCTAGCATTCAGTACTTC. Its translation is CASSGSSSSIQYF. Using reference TRBV9 and TRBJ2-4 for the parts outside the CDR3, the full variable domain is DSGVTQTPKHLITATGQRVTLRCSPRSGDLSVYWYQQSLDQGLQFLIQYYNGEERAKGNILERFSAQQFPDLHSELNLSSLELGDSALYFCASSGSSSSIQYFGAGTRLSVL.

The gene calls are TRBV3-1 (or the pseudogene TRBV3-2) and TRBJ2-3, with TRBD1 matching 8 bases. This CDR3 contains 19 residues. Looked up from germline, CDR1 is LGHDT and CDR2 is YNNKEL (reference sequence). The junction had 13 bases not matched to a gene; V was cut back by 0 bases and J by 2 bases. This CDR3 reads CASSQDQGWTGLSTDTQYF. The CDR3 nucleotides read TGTGCCAGCAGCCAAGATCAGGGTTGGACAGGGCTCTCCACAGATACGCAGTATTTT.

The chain couples TRBV10-1 to TRBJ2-2; TRBD2 aligns across 16 bases. The trim removed 6 bases at V and 3 bases at J, leaving 10 bases unmatched. The CDR3 consists of 19 residues. The germline V gene has CDR1 WNHNN and CDR2 SYGVQD (reference sequence). The CDR3 sequence: CASSSSMGLAGGDTGELFF. For the CDR3, the DNA is TGCGCCAGCAGCTCCTCAATGGGACTAGCGGGAGGGGACACCGGGGAGCTGTTTTTT.

The chain uses TRBV5-1 and TRBJ2-3; 12 bases align to TRBD1. Per the germline V gene, CDR1 is SGHRS and CDR2 is YFSETQ. CDR3 length: 13 residues. J gave up 4 bases and V 8 bases, and 2 bases lay outside the gene matches. CDR3: CASGTGGPDTQYF. The CDR3, as DNA: TGCGCCAGTGGGACAGGGGGCCCAGATACGCAGTATTTT.

This chain uses TRBV18 with TRBJ1-5; TRBD1 aligns across 7 bases. The CDR3 contains 15 residues. Germline V CDR1 and CDR2: KGHSH, LQKENI. Losses at the gene ends were 2 bases for V and 4 bases for J; bases not matched to a gene: 5. This chain's CDR3 is CASSPWDSPNQPQHF. CDR3 sequence (DNA): TGTGCCAGCTCACCATGGGACAGCCCTAATCAGCCCCAGCATTTT.

This clone has only a few counts. The rearrangement joins TRBV18 to TRBJ1-3; perhaps TRBD1 as D (5 bases). The V end lost 0 bases, the J end lost 4 bases, and 13 bases lay between the germline ends. CDR3 length: 16 amino acids. The V gene's germline CDR1 is KGHSH and CDR2 LQKENI. Here the CDR3 DNA reads TGTGCCAGCTCACCACCTGGGACGAGGATCGGAAACACCATATATTTT. As protein: CASSPPGTRIGNTIYF.

This sequence joins TRBV6-1 and TRBJ2-7; a weak D match, TRBD2 (5 bases). CDR1 and CDR2 from the germline V gene are MNHNS and SASEGT. This CDR3 has 16 residues. The V gene lost 4 bases and the J gene lost 4 bases, with 20 bases spanning the gap. CDR3 in amino acids: CASSGPVRGSPYEQYF. DNA of the CDR3: TGTGCCAGCAGTGGCCCGGTCCGGGGAAGCCCTTACGAGCAGTACTTC.

V is TRBV4-1 and J is TRBJ1-5; D is possibly TRBD1 (5 bases). Trimming took off 0 bases at V and 5 bases at J, with 14 bases between the two ends. Looked up from germline, CDR1 is MGHRA and CDR2 is YSYEKL. This CDR3 contains 16 residues. CDR3 sequence reads: CASSQDLAGQHQPQHF. Written as DNA, the CDR3 is TGCGCCAGCAGCCAAGATCTTGCAGGGCAGCATCAGCCCCAGCATTTT.

V and J are TRBV10-3 and TRBJ2-2; no reliable D call. This CDR3 contains 14 residues. The V gene lost 4 bases and the J gene lost 3 bases, with 9 bases spanning the gap. Germline V gives CDR1 ENHRY, CDR2 SYGVKD. CDR3 DNA sequence: TGTGCCATCAGTGTGAGAGTGGACACCGGGGAGCTGTTTTTT. It is translated as CAISVRVDTGELFF.

The genes are TRBV7-2 and TRBJ1-2, with D possibly being TRBD1 (6 bases). CDR1 is SGHTA, CDR2 FQGNSA, per germline. The CDR3 length is 14 residues. Trimming removed 3 bases at V and 8 bases at J, with 16 bases between. The CDR3 DNA follows: TGTGCCAGCAGCTTTTATGACAGGTTGAAAGGCTACACCTTC. Amino acids: CASSFYDRLKGYTF.

The table lists this clone with a count of one. The rearrangement links TRBV5-5 to TRBJ2-7, with 8 nucleotides matching TRBD1. CDR3 size: 14 residues. Trimming at V came to 0 bases and at J to 4 bases, leaving 3 bases not matched to a gene. Germline V CDR1 and CDR2: SGHKS, YYEKEE (reference sequence). The CDR3 DNA sequence: TGTGCCAGCAGCTTGGCTGGACAGGGTTACGAGCAGTACTTC. It codes for CASSLAGQGYEQYF. Together with reference TRBV5-5 and TRBJ2-7, the CDR3 gives the full variable domain: DAGVTQSPTHLIKTRGQQVTLRCSPISGHKSVSWYQQVLGQGPQFIFQYYEKEERGRGNFPDRFSARQFPNYSSELNVNALLLGDSALYLCASSLAGQGYEQYFGPGTRLTVT.

The chain links TRBV19 to TRBJ1-3; D uncertain. V lost 10 bases, J lost 2 bases, and 15 bases lay in between. CDR1 LNHDA and CDR2 SQIVND come from the germline V gene (reference sequence). The CDR3 runs to 14 residues. The CDR3 here is CATTGRLAGNTIYF. The CDR3 coding sequence is TGTGCCACCACCGGGAGGTTGGCTGGAAACACCATATATTTT.

The J gene is TRBJ2-6, the V gene TRBV15; no reliable D call. This CDR3 is built from 16 residues. Trimming cost V 5 bases and J 0 bases, with 11 bases left between them. CDR1 LNHNV and CDR2 YYDKDF come from the germline V gene (reference sequence). The CDR3 region has the DNA TGTGCCACCAGCTCGGGTTCCTTCTCTGGGGCCAACGTCCTGACTTTC. Translated, it gives CATSSGSFSGANVLTF.

The chain uses TRBV7-3 and TRBJ1-1, with D possibly TRBD1 on 6 matching bases. Germline V gene lookup returns CDR1 SGHTA and CDR2 FQGTGA. V lost 1 base, J lost 1 base, and 10 bases lay in between. The CDR3 sequence is 15 residues long. CDR3 residues: CASSLNGGPNTEAFF. The CDR3 DNA sequence: TGTGCCAGCAGCTTAAACGGGGGCCCGAACACTGAAGCTTTCTTT.

The rearrangement uses TRBV28 and TRBJ1-2, with D maybe TRBD1 (6 bases). This CDR3 is 14 amino acids long. The V end lost 5 bases, the J end lost 5 bases, and 15 bases lay between the germline ends. The germline V gene encodes CDR1 MDHEN and CDR2 SYDVKM. DNA for the CDR3: TGTGCCAGCAGTAACCCGACAGGAGTATATGGCTACACCTTC. This gives the protein CASSNPTGVYGYTF.

DNA of the CDR3: TGTGCCAGCAGTTTAAGACAGGGACCCACAGATACGCAGTATTTT. Protein sequence: CASSLRQGPTDTQYF. The chain has TRBV27 and TRBJ2-3; 7 bases agree with TRBD1. The CDR3 consists of 15 residues. The V gene's germline CDR1 is MNHEY and CDR2 SMNVEV (reference sequence). With V trimmed by 2 bases and J by 2 bases, 4 bases remained unmatched.